This T cell receptor beta chain appears in the sequencing data of a study of blood T cell repertoires in COVID-19. Looking at the study overall: Specimens from acute and convalescent COVID-19 originated in the United States, Italy and Spain. The analysed material was cDNA or gDNA that came from T cells, B-cell-depleted T cells, or PBMCs.

Across about two dozen US areas, participants ranged in age from about 18 to 90 years. Authors' processing steps: For nucleated cells, counts were estimated from reference gene primer amplification. Clones were sequenced by immunoSEQ multiplex PCR, and TCRdb holds only the in-frame ones, with some missing. For V, J and clone size, that table is used; D and trimming come from the DNA. The sample yields roughly 180,000 clones, roughly 82% seen once. CDR1 is LNHDA and CDR2 is SQIVND in the germline V gene (reference sequence). Losses at the gene ends were 3 bases for V and 4 bases for J; bases not matched to a gene: 1. The CDR3 runs to 13 residues. As to this clone: Other DNA sequences in the sample encode the same CDR3.

The sequence was obtained from a man aged 40-55 years who had recovered from COVID-19. The sample comprised PBMCs or T cells enriched from blood (not recorded which). J is TRBJ2-3 and V is TRBV19, with TRBD1 identical over 7 bases. This chain's CDR3 is CASSIDRADTQYF. The CDR3 DNA follows: TGTGCCAGTAGTATTGACAGGGCAGATACGCAGTATTTT. Full variable domain (missing parts from reference TRBV19 and TRBJ2-3): DGGITQSPKYLFRKEGQNVTLSCEQNLNHDAMYWYRQDPGQGLRLIYYSQIVNDFQKGDIAEGYSVSREKKESFPLTVTSAQKNPTAFYLCASSIDRADTQYFGPGTRLTVL.